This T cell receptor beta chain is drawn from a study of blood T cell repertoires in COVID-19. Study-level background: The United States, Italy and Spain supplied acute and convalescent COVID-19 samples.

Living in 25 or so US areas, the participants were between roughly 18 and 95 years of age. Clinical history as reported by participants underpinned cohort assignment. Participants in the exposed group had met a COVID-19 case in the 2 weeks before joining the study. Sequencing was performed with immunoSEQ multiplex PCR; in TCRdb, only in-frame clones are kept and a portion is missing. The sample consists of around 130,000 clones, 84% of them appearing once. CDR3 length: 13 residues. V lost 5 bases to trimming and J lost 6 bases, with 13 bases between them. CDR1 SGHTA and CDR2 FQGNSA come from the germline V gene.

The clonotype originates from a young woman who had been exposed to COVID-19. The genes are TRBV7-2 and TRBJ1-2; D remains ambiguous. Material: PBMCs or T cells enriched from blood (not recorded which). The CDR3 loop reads CASSPPFDNGYTF. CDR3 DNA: TGTGCCAGCAGCCCCCCCTTTGACAATGGCTACACCTTC. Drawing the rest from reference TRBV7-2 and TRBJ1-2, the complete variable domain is GAGVSQSPSNKVTEKGKDVELRCDPISGHTALYWYRQSLGQGLEFLIYFQGNSAPDKSGLPSDRFSAERTGGSVSTLTIQRTQQEDSAVYLCASSPPFDNGYTFGSGTRLTVV.